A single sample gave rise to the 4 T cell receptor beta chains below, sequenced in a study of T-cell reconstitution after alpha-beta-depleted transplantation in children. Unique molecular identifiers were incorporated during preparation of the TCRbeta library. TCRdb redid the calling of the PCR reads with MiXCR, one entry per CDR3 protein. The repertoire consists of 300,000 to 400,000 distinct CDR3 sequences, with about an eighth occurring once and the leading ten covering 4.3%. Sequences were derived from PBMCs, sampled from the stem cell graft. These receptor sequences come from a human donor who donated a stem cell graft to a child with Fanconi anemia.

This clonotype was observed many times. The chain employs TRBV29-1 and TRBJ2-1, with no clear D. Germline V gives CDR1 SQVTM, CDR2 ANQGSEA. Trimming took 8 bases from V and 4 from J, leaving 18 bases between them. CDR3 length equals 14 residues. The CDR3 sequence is CSFYLSNEYNEQFF. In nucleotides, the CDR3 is TGCAGCTTCTACCTGAGTAACGAGTACAATGAGCAGTTCTTC.

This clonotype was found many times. For the CDR3, the DNA is TGTGCCAGCAGCCTAGGGGATGACAGGGGGAATGAAAAACTGTTTTTT. This gives the protein CASSLGDDRGNEKLFF. This sequence joins TRBV4-2 and TRBJ1-4; 9 bases are shared with TRBD1. Looked up from germline, CDR1 is LGHNA and CDR2 is YNFKEQ. V dropped 4 bases and J dropped 5; count of bases not matched to a gene: 8. The CDR3 is made up of 16 amino acids.

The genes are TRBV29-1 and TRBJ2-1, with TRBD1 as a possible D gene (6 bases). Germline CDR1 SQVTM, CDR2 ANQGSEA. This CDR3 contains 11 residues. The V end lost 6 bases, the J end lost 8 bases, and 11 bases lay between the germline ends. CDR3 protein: CSVTGLDEQFF. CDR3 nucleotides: TGCAGCGTCACAGGGTTGGATGAGCAGTTCTTC.

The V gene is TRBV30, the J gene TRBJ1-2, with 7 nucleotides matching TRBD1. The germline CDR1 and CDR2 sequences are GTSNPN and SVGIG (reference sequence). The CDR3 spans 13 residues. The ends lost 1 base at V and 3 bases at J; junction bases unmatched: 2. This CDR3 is CAWSGDSDYGYTF. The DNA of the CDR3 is TGTGCCTGGAGTGGGGACAGCGACTATGGCTACACCTTC.